Sequencing of this T cell receptor (beta chain) was carried out in a study of tumor-infiltrating lymphocytes in oesophageal squamous cell carcinoma. This clonotype counts as medium-sized. CDR3 length equals 16 residues. Unmatched junction bases numbered 7, after V lost 5 bases and J lost 7 bases. Per germline, CDR1 SGHTA and CDR2 FQGTGA. From the PCR reads, TCRdb called clonotypes with MiXCR, one entry per CDR3 protein. The table records some 15,000 distinct CDR3 sequences, 46% of them present only once. The TCR sequence derives from a male donor with esophageal squamous cell carcinoma. The chain has TRBV7-3 and TRBJ2-1; TRBD2 matches 14 bases. The specimen was blood. CDR3 sequence: CASSPPGLAGANEQFF. The CDR3 DNA follows: TGTGCCAGCAGCCCTCCGGGACTAGCGGGAGCTAATGAGCAGTTCTTC.